The 25 T cell receptor beta chains given below trace back to one sample, sequenced in a study of blood T cells in healthy people across ages. Primers used in a second PCR of about 6 to 11 cycles were a sample-barcoded 5' primer and a J-beta primer mix. MiXCR was run by TCRdb on the 5' RACE reads, yielding one entry per CDR3 protein. In the table there are hundreds of thousands of distinct CDR3 sequences, 55% to 70% of which are singletons. Input material: blood. These receptors came from a man younger than 45 in good health.

Turning to this clonotype: At one boundary the junction diverges from the germline segment, which might be a read error. The rearrangement uses TRBV6-5 and TRBJ1-1; possibly TRBD1 for D (5 bases). Germline V lookup: CDR1 MNHEY, CDR2 SVGAGI. This CDR3 spans 13 amino acids. The CDR3 spells CASSSSGGTEVFF. CDR3 sequence (DNA): TGTGCCAGCAGCTCCTCCGGGGGAACTGAAGTTTTCTTT.

The chain combines TRBV30 with TRBJ2-3; weak D call: TRBD2 (5 bases). V was shortened by 1 base and J by 2 bases, with 10 bases between the two germline ends. The CDR3 has 14 amino acids. Germline values: CDR1 GTSNPN, CDR2 SVGIG (reference sequence). CDR3 sequence reads: CAWSGGLNTDTQYF. The CDR3 nucleotides read TGTGCCTGGAGTGGCGGACTGAACACAGATACGCAGTATTTT.

Worth noting for this clonotype: This may arise from a read error, as a much more abundant clone is one base away. The chain employs TRBV30 and TRBJ2-1, with 7 bases that match TRBD2. This CDR3 spans 11 amino acids. The junction had 5 bases not matched to a gene; V was cut back by 8 bases and J by 7 bases. Germline CDR1 and CDR2: GTSNPN and SVGIG (reference sequence). The CDR3 bases are TGTGCCGCACGCGGGGGTAATGAGCAGTTCTTC. Translated: CAARGGNEQFF.

V is TRBV5-1 and J is TRBJ2-3; TRBD1 is a possible D gene (5 bases). CDR1 and CDR2 from the germline V gene are SGHRS and YFSETQ. The CDR3 covers 16 residues. Trimming cost V 3 bases and J 6 bases, with 20 bases left between them. Here the CDR3 reads CASSYLGLSFSDTQYF. CDR3 sequence (DNA): TGCGCCAGCAGCTACCTGGGGCTTTCCTTTTCCGATACGCAGTATTTT.

This clonotype appeared a few times. The chain has TRBV20-1 and TRBJ2-5; D unclear. Germline V gene lookup returns CDR1 DFQATT and CDR2 SNEGSKA (reference sequence). The CDR3 is made up of 14 amino acids. Trimming took off 1 base at V and 3 bases at J, with 12 bases between the two ends. The CDR3 bases are TGCAGTGCTAGAGGTTCGGCGAAAGAAGAGACCCAGTACTTC. It specifies CSARGSAKEETQYF.

In its sample, this clonotype was seen a few times. The chain carries TRBV7-9 and TRBJ1-2; tentative D call: TRBD1 (5 bases). Trimming stripped 7 bases from V and 4 bases from J, with 13 bases between. Germline V gene data show CDR1 as SEHNR and CDR2 as FQNEAQ (reference sequence). CDR3 size: 13 residues. This CDR3 reads CASTLSGGYGYTF. The CDR3 bases are TGTGCCAGCACTCTCAGTGGGGGCTATGGCTACACCTTC.

This clonotype was counted between two and nine times. The V call is TRBV9, the J call TRBJ2-1, with 8 bases aligning to TRBD2. Trimming removed 2 bases from V and 7 bases from J; junction bases left unmatched: 5. Germline CDR1 SGDLS, CDR2 YYNGEE. The CDR3 covers 14 residues. CDR3 sequence (DNA): TGTGCCAGCAGCGTGAGCGGGAGTCCAAATGAGCAGTTCTTC. Its protein is CASSVSGSPNEQFF.

This clonotype was seen at least ten times. DNA for the CDR3: TGTGCCAGCAGCTTAAGTAATAACTATGGCTACACCTTC. Translating gives CASSLSNNYGYTF. V and J are TRBV7-9 and TRBJ1-2; D ambiguous. The CDR3 contains 13 residues. The ends were cut back, 2 bases at V and 1 base at J, with 5 bases in the middle. Germline V gene data show CDR1 as SEHNR and CDR2 as FQNEAQ (reference sequence).

This sequence joins TRBV7-2 and TRBJ2-1, with 7 bases aligning to TRBD2. CDR3 length: 15 residues. Germline-derived CDR1 and CDR2 are SGHTA and FQGNSA. Trimming removed 9 bases from V and 9 bases from J; junction bases left unmatched: 17. The CDR3 sequence: CASSPSRMAGVEQFF. The CDR3 DNA is TGTGCCAGTAGCCCAAGTAGGATGGCGGGGGTTGAGCAGTTCTTC.

The rearrangement uses TRBV29-1 and TRBJ1-2, with unresolved D. The germline gives CDR1 SQVTM, CDR2 ANQGSEA. This CDR3 has 15 amino acids. Trimming pared 0 bases from V and 3 bases from J, leaving 14 bases between. The CDR3 protein is CSVEEASAGDYGYTF. CDR3 nucleotide sequence: TGCAGCGTTGAAGAGGCATCGGCGGGTGACTATGGCTACACCTTC.

This clonotype was detected only a few times. The chain recombines TRBV20-1 with TRBJ1-6; TRBD1 matches 12 bases. Germline V lookup: CDR1 DFQATT, CDR2 SNEGSKA (reference sequence). The V and J ends lost 2 bases and 10 bases, in that order; junction bases with no gene match: 6. This CDR3 is built from 15 residues. The CDR3 protein is CSARRPGQGASPLHF. For the CDR3, the DNA is TGCAGTGCTAGACGCCCGGGACAGGGGGCCTCACCCCTCCACTTT.

This clonotype has a handful of counts. This could be a read error, since a much larger clone is one nucleotide away. The V gene is TRBV10-3, the J gene TRBJ2-3; D not resolved. This CDR3 region has 11 residues. V was trimmed by 6 bases and J by 2 bases, leaving 3 bases between them. From germline, CDR1 is ENHRY and CDR2 SYGVKD. CDR3 residues: CAIRDTDTQYF. The CDR3 DNA reads as TGTGCCATCAGAGACACAGATACGCAGTATTTT.

This clonotype was seen only a few times. The genes are TRBV20-1 and TRBJ1-2; no firm D call. This CDR3 comprises 12 residues. Germline V gene lookup returns CDR1 DFQATT and CDR2 SNEGSKA (reference sequence). The V end lost 3 bases, the J end lost 4 bases, and 9 bases lay between the germline ends. As DNA, the CDR3 is TGCAGTGCTAGTGGACGTTCCTATGGCTACACCTTC. It encodes CSASGRSYGYTF.

The sample holds a few counts of this clonotype. The CDR3: CASSPTSPYNEQFF. The DNA for the CDR3 is TGTGCCAGCAGCCCCACTTCCCCATACAATGAGCAGTTCTTC. The chain recombines TRBV9 with TRBJ2-1; D unresolved. The CDR3 has 14 residues. The V gene's germline CDR1 is SGDLS and CDR2 YYNGEE. Trimming cost V 4 bases and J 4 bases, with 12 bases left between them.

This clonotype appeared a few times. The chain carries TRBV28 and TRBJ2-7; D could derive from TRBD1 or TRBD2 (5 bases each). The V gene lost 7 bases and the J gene lost 4 bases, with 14 bases spanning the gap. In germline, CDR1 is MDHEN, CDR2 SYDVKM. This CDR3 spans 13 amino acids. This chain's CDR3 is CASTPGPGYEQYF. Here the CDR3 DNA reads TGTGCCAGCACCCCGGGACCGGGGTACGAGCAGTACTTC.

J is TRBJ2-5 and V is TRBV20-1; 7 bases fit TRBD2. CDR1 is DFQATT and CDR2 is SNEGSKA in the germline V gene (reference sequence). This CDR3 has 12 amino acids. V gave up 5 bases and J gave up 2 bases; unmatched junction bases: 2. The CDR3 is CSAGGLQETQYF. Here the CDR3 DNA reads TGCAGTGCTGGGGGACTACAAGAGACCCAGTACTTC.

This clonotype has more than one count but fewer than ten. V gene TRBV20-1 combines with J gene TRBJ2-1; TRBD2 matches 9 bases. The CDR3 sequence is 14 residues long. Germline lookup yields CDR1 DFQATT and CDR2 SNEGSKA (reference sequence). The trim removed 0 bases at V and 7 bases at J, leaving 4 bases unmatched. The CDR3 spells CSARDRTSGNEQFF. CDR3 bases: TGCAGTGCTAGAGATCGCACTAGCGGGAATGAGCAGTTCTTC.

The chain uses TRBV11-2 and TRBJ2-1; D is undetermined. The CDR3 length is 14 residues. V was cut by 2 bases and J by 6 bases, with 11 bases left in between. Germline V gene sequence: CDR1 SGHAT, CDR2 FQNNGV. The DNA for the CDR3 is TGTGCCAGCAGCTTACACTTTGGGCTCAATGAGCAGTTCTTC. As protein: CASSLHFGLNEQFF. Using reference TRBV11-2 and TRBJ2-1 for the parts outside the CDR3, the full variable domain is EAGVAQSPRYKIIEKRQSVAFWCNPISGHATLYWYQQILGQGPKLLIQFQNNGVVDDSQLPKDRFSAERLKGVDSTLKIQPAKLEDSAVYLCASSLHFGLNEQFFGPGTRLTVL.

The J gene is TRBJ2-7, the V gene TRBV11-3; unclear D gene. Germline CDR1 reads SGHNT; CDR2 reads YENEEA. The CDR3 runs 14 residues. V was trimmed by 1 base and J by 3 bases, leaving 10 bases between them. The CDR3 bases are TGTGCCAGCAGCTTAGGTTCGGGTAACTACGAGCAGTACTTC. This sequence encodes CASSLGSGNYEQYF.

This chain joins TRBV2 and TRBJ2-1; TRBD2 aligns across 11 bases. Trimming removed 6 bases from V and 4 bases from J; junction bases left unmatched: 5. Germline lookup yields CDR1 SNHLY and CDR2 FYNNEI. This CDR3 is 15 amino acids long. CDR3: CASRAGLAEYNEQFF. In DNA, the CDR3 is TGTGCCAGCAGGGCGGGACTAGCGGAGTACAATGAGCAGTTCTTC.

The CDR3 loop reads CSAPGTSKYNEQFF. DNA of the CDR3: TGCAGTGCTCCCGGGACTAGCAAATACAATGAGCAGTTCTTC. The J gene is TRBJ2-1, the V gene TRBV20-1, with 9 bases aligning to TRBD2. The CDR3 is 14 residues long. Per the germline V gene, CDR1 is DFQATT and CDR2 is SNEGSKA (reference sequence). The trim removed 5 bases at V and 4 bases at J, leaving 6 bases unmatched.

The rearrangement joins TRBV29-1 to TRBJ2-3; no reliable D call. The length of the CDR3 is 13 residues. Between the trimmed V and J ends, which lost 6 bases and 1 base, there was a span of 11 bases. Germline lookup yields CDR1 SQVTM and CDR2 ANQGSEA. In DNA form, the CDR3 reads TGCAGCGTCGCTTTGGTCGGCACAGATACGCAGTATTTT. Amino acid sequence: CSVALVGTDTQYF.

This chain links TRBV20-1 with TRBJ1-5; D unclear. The CDR3 sequence is 18 residues long. From germline, CDR1 is DFQATT and CDR2 SNEGSKA (reference sequence). Trimming removed 1 base at V and 2 bases at J, with 21 bases between. The CDR3 loop reads CSARVSEPGILGNQPQHF. The CDR3 bases are TGCAGTGCTAGAGTTTCCGAGCCGGGGATTCTTGGCAATCAGCCCCAGCATTTT.

This chain connects TRBV7-8 to TRBJ2-5, with D perhaps TRBD2 (7 bases). The germline V gene encodes CDR1 SGHVS and CDR2 FQNEAQ. With 2 bases removed from V and 11 bases from J, the gap between germline ends came to 24 bases. There are 16 residues in the CDR3. CDR3 region: CASSLLGGGGSNEQYF. The CDR3 DNA sequence: TGTGCCAGCAGCTTATTGGGCGGGGGCGGATCGAATGAGCAGTACTTC.

This clonotype has just a few counts. This chain joins TRBV9 and TRBJ2-3; TRBD1 might be the D (5 bases). This CDR3 comprises 13 residues. Germline CDR1 reads SGDLS; CDR2 reads YYNGEE. V lost 6 bases and J lost 4, with 12 bases in between. CDR3 DNA: TGTGCCAGCAATCAGGGATCTGCAGATACGCAGTATTTT. Encoded protein: CASNQGSADTQYF. The variable domain in full, completed from reference TRBV9 and TRBJ2-3, reads DSGVTQTPKHLITATGQRVTLRCSPRSGDLSVYWYQQSLDQGLQFLIQYYNGEERAKGNILERFSAQQFPDLHSELNLSSLELGDSALYFCASNQGSADTQYFGPGTRLTVL.